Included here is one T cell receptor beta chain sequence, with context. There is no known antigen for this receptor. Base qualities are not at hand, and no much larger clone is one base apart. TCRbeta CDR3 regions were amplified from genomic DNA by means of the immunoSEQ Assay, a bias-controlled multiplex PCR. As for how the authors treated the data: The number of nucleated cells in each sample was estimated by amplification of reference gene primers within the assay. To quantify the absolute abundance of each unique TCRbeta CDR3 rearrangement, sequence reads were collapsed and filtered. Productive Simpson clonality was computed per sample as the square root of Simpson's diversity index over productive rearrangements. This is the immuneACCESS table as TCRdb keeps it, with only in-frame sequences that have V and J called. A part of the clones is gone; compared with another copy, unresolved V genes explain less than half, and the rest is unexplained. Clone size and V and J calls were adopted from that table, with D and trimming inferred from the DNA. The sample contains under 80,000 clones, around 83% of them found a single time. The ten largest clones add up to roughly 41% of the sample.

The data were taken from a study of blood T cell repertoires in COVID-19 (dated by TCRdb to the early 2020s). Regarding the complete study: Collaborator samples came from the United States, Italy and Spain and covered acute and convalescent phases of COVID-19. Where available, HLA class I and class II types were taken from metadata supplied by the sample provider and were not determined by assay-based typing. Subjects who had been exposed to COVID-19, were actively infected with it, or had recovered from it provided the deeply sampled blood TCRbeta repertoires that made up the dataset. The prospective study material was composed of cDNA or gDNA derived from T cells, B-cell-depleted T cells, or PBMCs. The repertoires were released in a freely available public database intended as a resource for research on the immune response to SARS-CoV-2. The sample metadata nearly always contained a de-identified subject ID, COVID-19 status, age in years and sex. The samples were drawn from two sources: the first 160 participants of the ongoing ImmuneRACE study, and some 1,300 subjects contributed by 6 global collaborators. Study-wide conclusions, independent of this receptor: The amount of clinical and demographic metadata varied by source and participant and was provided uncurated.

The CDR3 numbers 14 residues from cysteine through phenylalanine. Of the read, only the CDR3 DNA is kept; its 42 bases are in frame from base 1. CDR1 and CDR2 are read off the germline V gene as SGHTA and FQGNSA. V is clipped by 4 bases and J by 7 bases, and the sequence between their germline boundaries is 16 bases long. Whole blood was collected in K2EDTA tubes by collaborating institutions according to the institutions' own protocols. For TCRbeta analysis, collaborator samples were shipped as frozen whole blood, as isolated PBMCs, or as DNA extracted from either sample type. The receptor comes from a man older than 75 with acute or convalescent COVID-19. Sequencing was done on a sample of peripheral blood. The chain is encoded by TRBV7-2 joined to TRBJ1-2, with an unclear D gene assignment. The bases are TGTGCCAGCAGCTCCGAGCGGTCGGGTTCTGGCTACACCTTC. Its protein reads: CASSSERSGSGYTF.